This T cell receptor (beta chain) derives from a study of HIV-infected patients and healthy controls. Around 530 ng RNA was reverse transcribed with alpha and beta constant-region primers. Each of the alpha and beta chains got its own library through chain-specific third strand synthesis with indices. The SP2 site served as the priming point for second strand synthesis. TCRdb itself ran the 5' RACE reads through MiXCR, one entry per CDR3 protein. The table has approximately 9,500 distinct CDR3 sequences, around 5.3% seen once. All unsorted peripheral T cells were captured because whole blood was used without fractionation. Ten or more counts support this clonotype. From germline, CDR1 is SGDLS and CDR2 YYNGEE. The CDR3 has 15 amino acids. The ends were cut back, 0 bases at V and 1 base at J, with 5 bases in the middle.

The rearrangement joins TRBV9 to TRBJ2-6, with D uncertain. This sequence was found in an adult with HIV infection. This material consisted of blood, taken before antiretroviral therapy. The DNA of the CDR3 is TGTGCCAGCAGCGTAGTCGGGTCTGGGGCCAACGTCCTGACTTTC. It codes for CASSVVGSGANVLTF.